The 12 T cell receptor beta chains reported below all come from one sample, sequenced in a study of blood T cell repertoires in COVID-19. Only in-frame clones appear in the TCRdb table, and some are missing; sequencing was by immunoSEQ multiplex PCR. Of fewer than 250,000 clones in the sample, approximately 90% were seen once. The specimen was peripheral blood. All receptors derive from a man aged 25-45 years with acute or convalescent COVID-19.

The chain links TRBV3-1 (or the pseudogene TRBV3-2) to TRBJ2-2; TRBD1 is a possible D gene (6 bases). The CDR3 sequence is 14 residues long. In germline, CDR1 is LGHDT, CDR2 YNNKEL (reference sequence). Trimming shortened V by 4 bases and J by 7 bases, and 13 bases separated the two germline ends. DNA for the CDR3: TGTGCCAGCAGCCTACAGGGTTTTGGCGGGGAGCTGTTTTTT. It translates to CASSLQGFGGELFF.

This sequence joins TRBV4-2 and TRBJ1-4; TRBD1 agrees at 8 bases. The V gene end was trimmed by 6 bases and the J gene end by 7 bases; junction bases not matched to a gene: 7. The germline V gene encodes CDR1 LGHNA and CDR2 YNFKEQ. CDR3 length: 14 amino acids. The CDR3 bases are TGTGCCAGCAGACCACAGGGGGGTGGTGAAAAACTGTTTTTT. Residues: CASRPQGGGEKLFF.

This clone was picked up one time. The V and J genes are TRBV18 and TRBJ2-4; a possible D gene is TRBD1 (5 bases). The CDR3 contains 14 residues. Trimming left V 4 bases short and J 5 bases short, with 12 bases between. Germline CDR1 KGHSH, CDR2 LQKENI. CDR3 DNA sequence: TGTGCCAGCTCACGGGCAGGGAAACAAAACATTCAGTACTTC. This codes for CASSRAGKQNIQYF.

The chain uses TRBV13 and TRBJ2-7; D gene unclear. V was pared by 2 bases and J by 3 bases, with 14 bases between. CDR1 PRHDT and CDR2 FYEKMQ come from the germline V gene (reference sequence). CDR3 length: 15 residues. The CDR3 nucleotides are TGTGCCAGCAGCTTATATAGTCCTGAAAACTACGAGCAGTACTTC. Encoded protein: CASSLYSPENYEQYF.

This clone was seen at least ten times. The chain employs TRBV27 and TRBJ1-1; 8 bases align to TRBD1. With V trimmed by 9 bases and J by 6 bases, 15 bases remained unmatched. The CDR3 is made up of 15 amino acids. The V gene's germline CDR1 is MNHEY and CDR2 SMNVEV (reference sequence). The CDR3 sequence is CASNTGGKSFAEAFF. In nucleotides, the CDR3 is TGTGCCAGTAATACAGGGGGTAAGAGCTTCGCTGAAGCTTTCTTT.

The rearrangement joins TRBV6-5 to TRBJ1-1, with D hard to call. Germline V gene sequence: CDR1 MNHEY, CDR2 SVGAGI. CDR3 length equals 13 residues. Between the trimmed V and J ends, which lost 8 bases and 1 base, there was a span of 11 bases. For the CDR3, the DNA is TGTGCCAGCGGCTCACAAAGGAACACTGAAGCTTTCTTT. Amino acid sequence: CASGSQRNTEAFF.

This sequence joins TRBV5-1 and TRBJ2-3; D is possibly TRBD2 (7 bases). This CDR3 is built from 19 residues. Germline V gene lookup returns CDR1 SGHRS and CDR2 YFSETQ. Trimming took off 2 bases at V and 2 bases at J, with 24 bases between the two ends. In nucleotides, the CDR3 is TGCGCCAGCAGCTTTGCCGGGACACTTGGACTAGGTCTCACAGATACGCAGTATTTT. Encoded protein: CASSFAGTLGLGLTDTQYF.

The chain has TRBV5-1 and TRBJ2-5; D is possibly TRBD2 (6 bases). The CDR3 loop spans 14 amino acids. From germline, CDR1 is SGHRS and CDR2 YFSETQ. V was clipped by 3 bases and J by 4 bases, with 13 bases between them. In DNA form, the CDR3 reads TGCGCCAGCAGCTCCGGCGGGGTAGGAGAGACCCAGTACTTC. Translating it yields CASSSGGVGETQYF.

This sequence joins TRBV2 and TRBJ1-1; the D is unclear. The V gene's germline CDR1 is SNHLY and CDR2 FYNNEI. With 2 bases removed from V and 3 bases from J, the gap between germline ends came to 13 bases. This CDR3 has 15 amino acids. Written as DNA, the CDR3 is TGTGCCAGCAGTGAACCCGAGAACTTCGACACTGAAGCTTTCTTT. It encodes CASSEPENFDTEAFF.

The chain employs TRBV11-2 and TRBJ2-7, with 9 bases matching TRBD1. The V gene's germline CDR1 is SGHAT and CDR2 FQNNGV. The trim removed 6 bases at V and 3 bases at J, leaving 12 bases unmatched. This CDR3 has 16 amino acids. This chain's CDR3 is CASSPSLWGQGYEQYF. CDR3 in DNA: TGTGCCAGCAGTCCTTCCCTTTGGGGACAGGGCTACGAGCAGTACTTC.

V and J are TRBV29-1 and TRBJ1-6; TRBD1 is a possible D gene (5 bases). V was pared by 5 bases and J by 6 bases, with 11 bases between. The V gene's germline CDR1 is SQVTM and CDR2 ANQGSEA. The CDR3 length is 13 residues. Written as DNA, the CDR3 is TGCAGCGTTACCGACAGTAGTAATTCACCCCTCCACTTT. It specifies CSVTDSSNSPLHF.

This clone was recorded only once. This sequence joins TRBV19 and TRBJ2-3, with D hard to call. V was cut by 7 bases and J by 8 bases, with 19 bases left in between. The CDR3 contains 14 residues. Germline V gene data show CDR1 as LNHDA and CDR2 as SQIVND (reference sequence). The CDR3 nucleotides are TGTGCCAGTATCGAGCTCTCAGACCCAGGTACGCAGTATTTT. It is translated as CASIELSDPGTQYF.